The 3 T cell receptor beta chains below were found in one sample sequenced in a study of shared clonotypes between healthy human individuals. Positive CCR7 selection of CD45RO-negative cells yielded the naive CD8 cells, and terminally differentiated effector memory CD45RA+ cells were excluded. Produced via immunoSEQ multiplex PCR; TCRdb's table is partial and in-frame only. The sample contains 1.5 million to 2.5 million clones, about 95% of which appear only once. The sample comprised naive CD8+ T cells sorted from blood. These receptors came from a man aged 18 to 29 in good health.

This chain connects TRBV7-9 to TRBJ2-7; D gene unclear. CDR1 SEHNR and CDR2 FQNEAQ come from the germline V gene (reference sequence). The CDR3 has 12 amino acids. Trimming left V 1 base short and J 5 bases short, with 6 bases between. Here the CDR3 DNA reads TGTGCCAGCAGCTTAGGGGCTAACGAGCAGTACTTC. Translating gives CASSLGANEQYF.

V usage is TRBV5-8 and J usage is TRBJ2-7; 15 bases agree with TRBD2. Trimming took 4 bases from V and 6 from J; bases not matched to a gene: 2. Looked up from germline, CDR1 is SGHTS and CDR2 is YDEGEE. The CDR3 is 14 amino acids. The CDR3: CASSQGLAGGEQYF. CDR3 coding DNA: TGTGCCAGCAGCCAGGGACTAGCGGGAGGCGAGCAGTACTTC.

The genes are TRBV19 and TRBJ1-1; the D gene is possibly TRBD1 (5 bases). The CDR3 spans 13 residues. Per germline, CDR1 LNHDA and CDR2 SQIVND (reference sequence). Deletions cut 6 bases from V and 4 bases from J, with 12 bases between. CDR3 residues: CASRHRGVTEAFF. Here the CDR3 DNA reads TGTGCCAGTAGACATCGGGGGGTCACTGAAGCTTTCTTT. Combining the CDR3 with reference TRBV19 and TRBJ1-1 gives the whole variable domain DGGITQSPKYLFRKEGQNVTLSCEQNLNHDAMYWYRQDPGQGLRLIYYSQIVNDFQKGDIAEGYSVSREKKESFPLTVTSAQKNPTAFYLCASRHRGVTEAFFGQGTRLTVV.